The entry that follows covers one TCR beta chain sequence. Its antigen is still unknown. V lost 4 bases to trimming and J lost 10 bases, with 17 bases between them. Germline values: CDR1 SGHRS, CDR2 YFSETQ. The CDR3 extends over 14 amino acids. Primers: 60 Vbeta forward and 13 Jbeta reverse. In the study's own analysis: A later analysis tallied about 80 million unique TCR beta chains, around 12 million of them shared. The data were produced by immunoSEQ multiplex PCR, yet TCRdb's version contains in-frame clones alone and is incomplete. The V and J calls and the clone size are those of that table, but D and trimming were determined from the DNA. The data show around 180,000 clones, with 70% to 85% seen just once and under 0.75% held by the top ten. The record originates from a study of cytomegalovirus exposure and HLA in healthy donors. Study results and limitations: Excluded: some indistinguishable V segments such as TRBV6-2 and TRBV6-3. It is likely that the observed cluster of highly shared sequence variants was a sequencing artifact. The authors later linked a missense DCLRE1C variant to TCR beta V- and J-gene trimming.

This TCR was recovered from a woman aged 40 to 50 in good health and CMV-seronegative. The sequenced sample was PBMCs. The V call is TRBV5-1, the J call TRBJ2-2; no firm D call. CDR3 protein: CASSPLGPTTELFF. CDR3 nucleotides: TGCGCCAGCAGCCCGCTTGGGCCCACGACGGAGCTGTTTTTT. The full variable domain, in which reference TRBV5-1 and TRBJ2-2 provide the parts outside the CDR3, is KAGVTQTPRYLIKTRGQQVTLSCSPISGHRSVSWYQQTPGQGLQFLFEYFSETQRNKGNFPGRFSGRQFSNSRSEMNVSTLELGDSALYLCASSPLGPTTELFFGEGSRLTVL.